Ten or more counts support the clone carrying this T cell receptor beta chain. Time point meaning: patch test 2, 6 weeks after DPC sensitization. Treatment indicated: therapeutic diphenylcyclopropenone sensitization with weekly scalp DPC. This entry is derived from a study of human T cells and chemical hapten exposure. In TCRdb, the RACE reads were re-called with MiXCR into one record per CDR3 protein. The table records some 57,000 distinct CDR3 sequences, 9.5% to 10% of them present only once. The CDR3 is 15 amino acids. CDR1 and CDR2 (germline): LGHNA, YSLEER. V gave up 0 bases and J gave up 4 bases, with 9 bases separating them.

The sequence derives from a woman between 45 and 60 years old with alopecia areata. Some clones in this sample may be carry-over from other donors' samples. The sequences come from whole blood, collected in connection with sensitization to the hapten diphenylcyclopropenone (DPC). V and J are TRBV4-3 and TRBJ1-4; D not certain. DNA for the CDR3: TGCGCCAGCAGCCAAGAAGACCGCCGTAATGAAAAACTGTTTTTT. This sequence encodes CASSQEDRRNEKLFF.